Following are 3 T cell receptor beta chains from one sample sequenced in a study of technical replicates of blood from four donors. Assay used: immunoSEQ multiplex PCR; TCRdb lists only in-frame clones, some missing. The profile shows 81,000 or so clones, about 96% of them singletons. The sample was T cells isolated from PBMCs. The receptor set was obtained from a human donor in good health.

This clone was seen a single time. The V and J genes are TRBV27 and TRBJ2-7; maybe TRBD1 (7 bases). Germline V lookup: CDR1 MNHEY, CDR2 SMNVEV (reference sequence). V shed 7 bases and J shed 0 bases, with 13 bases lying between them. The CDR3 is 14 amino acids. The CDR3 sequence is CASISGDSSYEQYF. The CDR3 DNA is TGTGCCAGCATCTCGGGGGACAGCTCCTACGAGCAGTACTTC.

This clone occurred once. The chain joins TRBV7-8 to TRBJ1-1; 9 bases map to TRBD1. The CDR3 is made up of 14 amino acids. Trimming removed 5 bases from V and 4 bases from J; junction bases left unmatched: 5. Germline V gene data show CDR1 as SGHVS and CDR2 as FQNEAQ. The CDR3 region is CASSLQGASTEAFF. Written as DNA, the CDR3 is TGTGCCAGCAGCCTACAGGGGGCGAGCACTGAAGCTTTCTTT.

The chain combines TRBV28 with TRBJ1-4, with TRBD1 matching over 7 bases. Trimming cost V 4 bases and J 8 bases; bases outside gene matches: 13. CDR3 length: 16 residues. The germline V gene has CDR1 MDHEN and CDR2 SYDVKM. CDR3 nucleotide sequence: TGTGCCAGCAGTTCCCCGGGGGACAGCGGTTCGGAAAAACTGTTTTTT. Protein sequence: CASSSPGDSGSEKLFF.